Below, one T cell receptor (beta chain) is given with its context. What it binds is not known. The entry originates in a study of CD8 T cells in ankylosing spondylitis. Trimming left V 0 bases short and J 1 base short, with 12 bases between. Looked up from germline, CDR1 is DFQATT and CDR2 is SNEGSKA (reference sequence). The CDR3 is made up of 15 amino acids. Study observations and caveats: Clones that were linked to disease were CD8+ and were relatively rare in peripheral blood. Within ankylosing spondylitis blood, a TCR beta motif made up of eight or nine highly homologous variants appeared to be characteristic. Matched ankylosing spondylitis synovial fluid reportedly contained a significantly enriched population of disease-linked clones. Prior literature has documented some motif variants in synovial fluid and blood from reactive arthritis.

TCR beta libraries were made by quantitative 5'-RACE with molecular barcodes. TCRdb called the 5' RACE reads again in MiXCR, with one record for every CDR3 protein. The table shows about 480,000 distinct CDR3 sequences, with roughly 18% occurring only once. The V and J genes are TRBV20-1 and TRBJ2-5; D may be TRBD1 or TRBD2 (5 bases each). Sample: blood, either unsorted or a sorted T cell fraction (not recorded which). The receptor comes from a male donor with ankylosing spondylitis. The CDR3 sequence: CSARESQGTQETQYF. The DNA of the CDR3 is TGCAGTGCTAGAGAATCTCAAGGGACCCAAGAGACCCAGTACTTC.